Each of the 25 T cell receptor beta chains below was sequenced from the same sample in a study of T cell changes during pregnancy in multiple sclerosis (dated by TCRdb to the late 2010s). The library was generated by the immunoSEQ multiplex PCR assay. In its TCRdb copy, this immuneACCESS table keeps in-frame sequences only and misses some clones. Where compared with another copy, unresolved V genes explain less than half of these, and the others have no known cause. The sample table lists tens of thousands of clones, about 94% of them with a count of one. The ten biggest clones cover approximately 0.41% of the sample. The sample was CD4+ T cells from peripheral blood mononuclear cells, taken in the second trimester of pregnancy. These receptors were collected from a female donor with multiple sclerosis, enrolled in a pregnancy study.

V usage is TRBV10-1 and J usage is TRBJ2-3; 7 bases align to TRBD2. CDR3 length: 17 residues. Germline CDR1 and CDR2: WNHNN and SYGVQD (reference sequence). The ends lost 2 bases at V and 2 bases at J; junction bases unmatched: 10. The CDR3 region is CASSEGVAGPITDTQYF. For the CDR3, the DNA is TGCGCCAGCAGTGAGGGGGTAGCGGGCCCTATCACAGATACGCAGTATTTT.

V gene TRBV30 combines with J gene TRBJ2-7, with D maybe TRBD2 (5 bases). The length of the CDR3 is 11 residues. The V gene lost 3 bases and the J gene lost 6 bases, with 9 bases spanning the gap. CDR1 and CDR2 (germline): GTSNPN, SVGIG (reference sequence). CDR3 in amino acids: CAWSGIGEQYF. The CDR3 nucleotides read TGTGCCTGGAGCGGGATAGGCGAGCAGTACTTC.

The chain carries TRBV14 and TRBJ2-3, with 8 bases matching TRBD2. V trimming: 1 base; J trimming: 6 bases; junction bases outside the gene matches: 6. Germline V gene sequence: CDR1 SGHDN, CDR2 FVKESK. The CDR3 contains 15 residues. This chain's CDR3 is CASSQVRGGTDTQYF. The CDR3 coding sequence is TGTGCCAGCAGCCAAGTCCGGGGGGGAACCGATACGCAGTATTTT. The variable domain in full, completed from reference TRBV14 and TRBJ2-3, reads EAGVTQFPSHSVIEKGQTVTLRCDPISGHDNLYWYRRVMGKEIKFLLHFVKESKQDESGMPNNRFLAERTGGTYSTLKVQPAELEDSGVYFCASSQVRGGTDTQYFGPGTRLTVL.

The chain uses TRBV6-6 and TRBJ2-5; 13 bases are shared with TRBD2. The CDR3 loop spans 16 amino acids. Germline assignment: CDR1 MNHNY and CDR2 SVGAGI (reference sequence). V was pared by 4 bases and J by 3 bases, with 5 bases of the junction left unmatched. The CDR3 DNA reads as TGTGCCAGCAGTTCGACTAGCGGGGGGCCGGAAGAGACCCAGTACTTC. Its protein is CASSSTSGGPEETQYF.

The J gene is TRBJ2-7, the V gene TRBV6-5, with 8 nucleotides matching TRBD1. CDR1 MNHEY and CDR2 SVGAGI come from the germline V gene. Trimming at V came to 2 bases and at J to 4 bases, leaving 4 bases not matched to a gene. The CDR3 runs to 14 residues. The CDR3 loop is CASSYADRVYEQYF. CDR3 nucleotide sequence: TGTGCCAGCAGTTACGCGGACAGGGTATACGAGCAGTACTTC.

This clone is a singleton in its sample. The rearrangement joins TRBV2 to TRBJ2-2; D possibly corresponds to TRBD1 (6 bases). This CDR3 is 14 amino acids long. Germline-derived CDR1 and CDR2 are SNHLY and FYNNEI. Trimming removed 1 base from V and 6 bases from J, with 9 bases in between. The CDR3 sequence: CASSEGQVAGELFF. For the CDR3, the DNA is TGTGCCAGCAGTGAAGGACAGGTTGCCGGGGAGCTGTTTTTT.

V gene TRBV25-1 combines with J gene TRBJ2-5, with 8 nucleotides matching TRBD1. V shed 2 bases and J 2 bases; nucleotides not matched to a gene: 4. This CDR3 comprises 15 residues. The germline gives CDR1 MGHDK, CDR2 SYGVNS. The CDR3 spells CASSEGNRGQETQYF. The DNA for the CDR3 is TGTGCCAGCAGTGAAGGAAACAGGGGGCAAGAGACCCAGTACTTC.

The chain employs TRBV25-1 and TRBJ2-5, with 7 bases aligning to TRBD1. J was trimmed by 5 bases and V by 3 bases; bases with no gene match: 6. This CDR3 comprises 14 residues. Germline values: CDR1 MGHDK, CDR2 SYGVNS. CDR3 DNA sequence: TGTGCCAGCAGTGACGACAGGGCCAGGGAGACCCAGTACTTC. This gives the protein CASSDDRARETQYF. Looking up the rest from reference TRBV25-1 and TRBJ2-5 gives the full variable domain: EADIYQTPRYLVIGTGKKITLECSQTMGHDKMYWYQQDPGMELHLIHYSYGVNSTEKGDLSSESTVSRIRTEHFPLTLESARPSHTSQYLCASSDDRARETQYFGPGTRLLVL.

The chain uses TRBV5-1 and TRBJ2-6; TRBD1 matches at 11 bases. Germline V gene data show CDR1 as SGHRS and CDR2 as YFSETQ. The CDR3 contains 20 residues. With V trimmed by 0 bases and J by 1 base, 9 bases remained unmatched. In nucleotides, the CDR3 is TGCGCCAGCAGCTTGGCCTTCTCCGGGACAGGGGGGTCTGGGGCCAACGTCCTGACTTTC. It encodes CASSLAFSGTGGSGANVLTF.

The chain carries TRBV19 and TRBJ1-1, with D possibly TRBD1 on 5 matching bases. This CDR3 region has 13 residues. V shed 4 bases and J shed 2 bases, with 8 bases lying between them. The germline V gene encodes CDR1 LNHDA and CDR2 SQIVND (reference sequence). The CDR3 DNA is TGTGCCAGTAGTAGACAGAGAAACACTGAAGCTTTCTTT. Its protein product is CASSRQRNTEAFF.

This chain connects TRBV9 to TRBJ2-1; no definite D call. The V end lost 1 base, the J end lost 7 bases, and 9 bases lay between the germline ends. Germline lookup yields CDR1 SGDLS and CDR2 YYNGEE. The CDR3 is 13 amino acids. For the CDR3, the DNA is TGTGCCAGCAGCGTAAATTCTGAGAATGAGCAGTTCTTC. Protein product: CASSVNSENEQFF.

V is TRBV29-1 and J is TRBJ2-7, with TRBD2 as a possible D gene (6 bases). Trimming removed 4 bases from V and 4 bases from J, with 14 bases in between. The CDR3 contains 13 residues. The germline V gene encodes CDR1 SQVTM and CDR2 ANQGSEA. DNA for the CDR3: TGCAGCGTTGCCGGGAGTGGGAGGTACGAGCAGTACTTC. Translated, it gives CSVAGSGRYEQYF.

This clone is a singleton in its sample. This chain connects TRBV18 to TRBJ2-3, with TRBD1 identical over 9 bases. CDR3 length: 14 residues. V shed 3 bases and J 5 bases; nucleotides not matched to a gene: 3. The germline gives CDR1 KGHSH, CDR2 LQKENI. The CDR3 region has the DNA TGTGCCAGCTCACCGGGACAGGGTAGAGATACGCAGTATTTT. Protein sequence: CASSPGQGRDTQYF.

V is TRBV30 and J is TRBJ2-4, with 7 bases identical to TRBD1. The CDR3 consists of 14 residues. Trimming removed 1 base from V and 9 bases from J; junction bases left unmatched: 9. Germline CDR1 is GTSNPN and CDR2 is SVGIG (reference sequence). CDR3 protein: CAWSAGRGRGIQYF. CDR3 coding DNA: TGTGCCTGGAGTGCTGGTAGGGGGCGCGGCATTCAGTACTTC.

The gene calls are TRBV14 and TRBJ2-7, with TRBD1 as a possible D gene (7 bases). The CDR3 is 14 amino acids. Germline loops: CDR1 SGHDN, CDR2 FVKESK. Between the trimmed V and J ends, which lost 4 bases and 1 base, there was a span of 11 bases. The CDR3 nucleotides read TGTGCCAGCAGCCGCAGGGGGGATTCCTACGAGCAGTACTTC. Encoded protein: CASSRRGDSYEQYF.

The chain links TRBV27 to TRBJ2-2; 11 bases are a match to TRBD2. The V gene's germline CDR1 is MNHEY and CDR2 SMNVEV (reference sequence). This CDR3 contains 16 residues. V trimming: 6 bases; J trimming: 5 bases; junction bases outside the gene matches: 8. CDR3 in DNA: TGTGCCAGCAGCTTACTAGCGGGAGTATGGACCGGGGAGCTGTTTTTT. This encodes CASSLLAGVWTGELFF.

V and J are TRBV7-2 and TRBJ1-2; TRBD1 might be the D (6 bases). This CDR3 has 18 residues. The germline V gene encodes CDR1 SGHTA and CDR2 FQGNSA. Trimming took off 1 base at V and 5 bases at J, with 23 bases between the two ends. CDR3 protein: CASSLDWLSGGRDYGYTF. The CDR3 DNA follows: TGTGCCAGCAGCTTAGACTGGCTCTCCGGGGGGCGAGATTATGGCTACACCTTC.

This clone came up once. The CDR3 region is CAIRRTGGMNTEAFF. DNA for the CDR3: TGTGCCATCAGGCGGACAGGGGGAATGAACACTGAAGCTTTCTTT. The gene calls are TRBV10-3 and TRBJ1-1, with 10 bases lining up with TRBD1. The CDR3 has 15 residues. Unmatched junction bases numbered 4, after V lost 6 bases and J lost 0 bases. Germline loops: CDR1 ENHRY, CDR2 SYGVKD.

This chain joins TRBV6-5 and TRBJ1-2; 8 nucleotides align to TRBD1. Trimming removed 0 bases from V and 6 bases from J; junction bases left unmatched: 9. The V gene's germline CDR1 is MNHEY and CDR2 SVGAGI. The CDR3 covers 16 residues. The CDR3 DNA reads as TGTGCCAGCAGTTACTCCCAGGGGGCTACCCGAAATGGCTACACCTTC. It codes for CASSYSQGATRNGYTF.

The J gene is TRBJ2-3, the V gene TRBV11-2; 7 bases agree with TRBD1. Germline assignment: CDR1 SGHAT and CDR2 FQNNGV. The CDR3 totals 15 residues. Trimming removed 7 bases from V and 4 bases from J; junction bases left unmatched: 11. Here the CDR3 reads CASTLIGTVADTQYF. CDR3 nucleotide sequence: TGTGCCAGCACCCTCATTGGGACAGTCGCAGATACGCAGTATTTT.

This chain uses TRBV7-2 with TRBJ2-7, with TRBD2 matching over 12 bases. The CDR3 totals 15 residues. Germline CDR1 reads SGHTA; CDR2 reads FQGNSA. With V trimmed by 5 bases and J by 2 bases, 4 bases remained unmatched. This CDR3 reads CASSSLAGGAYEQYF. CDR3 coding DNA: TGTGCCAGCAGCAGCCTAGCGGGGGGGGCCTACGAGCAGTACTTC. The full variable domain, rest sourced from reference TRBV7-2 and TRBJ2-7, is GAGVSQSPSNKVTEKGKDVELRCDPISGHTALYWYRQSLGQGLEFLIYFQGNSAPDKSGLPSDRFSAERTGGSVSTLTIQRTQQEDSAVYLCASSSLAGGAYEQYFGPGTRLTVT.

The chain links TRBV2 to TRBJ1-2; a weak D match, TRBD1 (6 bases). Trimming cost V 6 bases and J 5 bases, with 16 bases left between them. The CDR3 has 14 amino acids. The germline V gene has CDR1 SNHLY and CDR2 FYNNEI. This CDR3 is CASRSWGQRYGYTF. Here the CDR3 DNA reads TGTGCCAGCAGGTCCTGGGGGCAAAGGTATGGCTACACCTTC.

V gene TRBV6-6 combines with J gene TRBJ2-5, with D perhaps TRBD2 (5 bases). Germline V gene lookup returns CDR1 MNHNY and CDR2 SVGAGI (reference sequence). CDR3 size: 14 residues. Trimming cost V 0 bases and J 1 base, with 6 bases left between them. The CDR3 DNA sequence: TGTGCCAGCAGTTACTCCGAGGGCCAAGAGACCCAGTACTTC. It encodes CASSYSEGQETQYF.

This clone was recorded a few times. The chain is built from TRBV6-9 and TRBJ1-2, with TRBD1 identical over 10 bases. The V gene end was trimmed by 6 bases and the J gene end by 7 bases; junction bases not matched to a gene: 5. From germline, CDR1 is MNHGY and CDR2 SVAAGI. CDR3 length: 13 residues. CDR3 bases: TGTGCCAGCAGGGGACAGGGGTTTGGTGGCTACACCTTC. Its translation is CASRGQGFGGYTF.

The DNA for the CDR3 is TGTGCCAGCAGTTTACCAACAGGGCCCTATGGCTACACCTTC. Encoded protein: CASSLPTGPYGYTF. The V and J genes are TRBV28 and TRBJ1-2, with a possible D match to TRBD1 (6 bases). CDR1 and CDR2 from the germline V gene are MDHEN and SYDVKM. V lost 2 bases and J 4 bases, leaving 11 bases between the germline ends. This CDR3 contains 14 residues.